The 19 T cell receptor beta chains below were found in one sample sequenced in a study of cytomegalovirus exposure and HLA in healthy donors. Clones were read by immunoSEQ multiplex PCR, and TCRdb kept only the in-frame ones, dropping some. The sample has 200,000 to 250,000 clones; about 83% are singletons. Source material: PBMCs. The receptors were gathered from a man between 18 and 29 years old in good health and CMV-seronegative.

The V gene is TRBV5-4, the J gene TRBJ2-1, with no clear D. Germline CDR1 and CDR2: SGHNT and YYREEE (reference sequence). The CDR3 spans 11 residues. V was shortened by 4 bases and J by 6 bases, with 5 bases between the two germline ends. CDR3 protein: CASSRSNEQFF. The CDR3, as DNA: TGTGCCAGCAGCAGGAGCAATGAGCAGTTCTTC.

J is TRBJ2-3 and V is TRBV6-5; D might be TRBD2 (6 bases). Germline V gene data show CDR1 as MNHEY and CDR2 as SVGAGI. The CDR3 covers 15 residues. Deletions cut 8 bases from V and 0 bases from J, with 15 bases between. CDR3 residues: CASRPLATSTDTQYF. Here the CDR3 DNA reads TGTGCCAGCCGACCTCTAGCGACAAGCACAGATACGCAGTATTTT.

The chain is built from TRBV10-3 and TRBJ2-1; TRBD1 matches 7 bases. Trimming at V came to 4 bases and at J to 5 bases, leaving 5 bases not matched to a gene. Germline V CDR1 and CDR2: ENHRY, SYGVKD. This CDR3 has 14 residues. Here the CDR3 reads CAISGQGWNNEQFF. CDR3 nucleotide sequence: TGTGCCATCAGTGGACAGGGATGGAACAATGAGCAGTTCTTC.

The chain joins TRBV28 to TRBJ1-3, with 7 bases lining up with TRBD1. Germline V gene sequence: CDR1 MDHEN, CDR2 SYDVKM. The J segment lost 4 bases and the V segment lost 5 bases, leaving 14 bases of the junction unmatched. The CDR3 is made up of 17 amino acids. This CDR3 is CASSLTSPGTAGNTIYF. DNA of the CDR3: TGTGCCAGCAGTCTCACCTCTCCCGGGACAGCGGGAAACACCATATATTTT.

The rearrangement uses TRBV29-1 and TRBJ1-5; the D is unclear. Germline V gene data show CDR1 as SQVTM and CDR2 as ANQGSEA. Between the trimmed V and J ends, which lost 0 bases and 6 bases, there was a span of 6 bases. The CDR3 length is 12 residues. This CDR3 is CSVEDEGQPQHF. The CDR3 nucleotides read TGCAGCGTTGAAGATGAGGGTCAGCCCCAGCATTTT. The entire variable domain, with the rest obtained from reference TRBV29-1 and TRBJ1-5, is as follows: SAVISQKPSRDICQRGTSLTIQCQVDSQVTMMFWYRQQPGQSLTLIATANQGSEATYESGFVIDKFPISRPNLTFSTLTVSNMSPEDSSIYLCSVEDEGQPQHFGDGTRLSIL.

The chain combines TRBV7-9 with TRBJ2-1, with TRBD1 matching over 9 bases. Germline V lookup: CDR1 SEHNR, CDR2 FQNEAQ (reference sequence). The CDR3 extends over 15 amino acids. Unmatched junction bases numbered 4, after V lost 1 base and J lost 6 bases. The CDR3 loop reads CASSLGTGVSNEQFF. CDR3 coding DNA: TGTGCCAGCAGCTTAGGGACAGGGGTCTCCAATGAGCAGTTCTTC.

This clone was seen a few times. The V call is TRBV2, the J call TRBJ1-6; 8 nucleotides align to TRBD1. This CDR3 region has 14 residues. The V segment lost 7 bases and the J segment 11 bases; nucleotides outside the gene matches: 10. CDR1 SNHLY and CDR2 FYNNEI come from the germline V gene. CDR3 amino acids: CASIPDRENPPLHF. The CDR3 DNA follows: TGTGCCAGCATTCCGGACAGGGAAAATCCACCCCTCCACTTT.

The chain recombines TRBV5-6 with TRBJ1-6; 9 bases agree with TRBD1. The CDR3 has 14 residues. CDR1 SGHDT and CDR2 YYEEEE come from the germline V gene. J gave up 8 bases and V 6 bases, and 6 bases lay outside the gene matches. In nucleotides, the CDR3 is TGTGCCAGCATCCGTACAGGGGGCGATTCACCCCTCCACTTT. Residues: CASIRTGGDSPLHF.

This sequence joins TRBV9 and TRBJ1-4; 9 positions agree with TRBD1. Unmatched junction bases numbered 11, after V lost 3 bases and J lost 8 bases. CDR1 is SGDLS, CDR2 YYNGEE, per germline. This CDR3 spans 16 amino acids. The CDR3 region is CASSAHPDRGVEKLFF. The CDR3 DNA reads TGTGCCAGCAGCGCCCACCCGGACAGGGGAGTCGAAAAACTGTTTTTT.

The rearrangement joins TRBV7-6 to TRBJ2-7; D remains unclear. V was shortened by 3 bases and J by 5 bases, with 8 bases between the two germline ends. The CDR3 is made up of 12 amino acids. CDR1 and CDR2 (germline): SGHVS, FNYEAQ. Here the CDR3 reads CASSLEFDEQYF. The CDR3 DNA reads TGTGCCAGCAGCTTGGAGTTTGACGAGCAGTACTTC.

For the CDR3, the DNA is TGTGCCAGCAGCTTTAGAAGCGGGGGACTCTACAATGAGCAGTTCTTC. Translation: CASSFRSGGLYNEQFF. The J gene is TRBJ2-1, the V gene TRBV7-8, with 8 bases lining up with TRBD2. Germline lookup yields CDR1 SGHVS and CDR2 FQNEAQ. The CDR3 has 16 residues. The V and J ends lost 3 bases and 3 bases, in that order; junction bases with no gene match: 7.

V usage is TRBV28 and J usage is TRBJ2-7; 12 bases line up with TRBD2. The CDR3 runs 15 residues. J was trimmed by 5 bases and V by 4 bases; bases with no gene match: 6. CDR1 is MDHEN, CDR2 SYDVKM, per germline. The chain's CDR3 is CASSSLAGGPDEQYF. CDR3 DNA sequence: TGTGCCAGCAGTTCCCTAGCGGGGGGGCCTGACGAGCAGTACTTC.

The V call is TRBV7-9, the J call TRBJ1-4, with TRBD1 matching 8 bases. Trimming cost V 3 bases and J 7 bases; bases outside gene matches: 7. Germline CDR1 reads SEHNR; CDR2 reads FQNEAQ (reference sequence). CDR3 length equals 15 residues. CDR3 coding DNA: TGTGCCAGCAGCTTTGGACAGGGCGGCGGTGAAAAACTGTTTTTT. Translating it yields CASSFGQGGGEKLFF.

The chain has TRBV7-2 and TRBJ2-1, with 7 bases identical to TRBD2. The V segment lost 7 bases and the J segment 6 bases; nucleotides outside the gene matches: 9. Germline assignment: CDR1 SGHTA and CDR2 FQGNSA. The CDR3 has 14 amino acids. CDR3 protein: CASTSRRGSNEQFF. DNA of the CDR3: TGTGCCAGCACATCAAGGCGCGGGAGCAATGAGCAGTTCTTC.

V gene TRBV6-6 combines with J gene TRBJ2-7; D not resolved. V lost 2 bases, J lost 4 bases, and 3 bases lay in between. The CDR3 contains 11 residues. From germline, CDR1 is MNHNY and CDR2 SVGAGI (reference sequence). CDR3 region: CASSYQYEQYF. CDR3 DNA sequence: TGTGCCAGCAGTTACCAGTACGAGCAGTACTTC.

The V call is TRBV28, the J call TRBJ2-3; possible D gene TRBD1, 6 bases. The V gene lost 10 bases and the J gene lost 1 base, with 18 bases spanning the gap. The CDR3 is 15 amino acids. Germline V gene data show CDR1 as MDHEN and CDR2 as SYDVKM. CDR3: CATLSNRAGTDTQYF. CDR3 sequence (DNA): TGTGCCACCCTCTCGAACAGGGCTGGCACAGATACGCAGTATTTT.

The chain has TRBV4-3 and TRBJ2-1; 14 nucleotides match TRBD2. The CDR3 has 15 amino acids. V lost 3 bases, J lost 7 bases, and 2 bases stayed unmatched. CDR1 is LGHNA and CDR2 is YSLEER in the germline V gene. CDR3 sequence: CASSHGTSGRNEQFF. CDR3 coding DNA: TGCGCCAGCAGCCATGGGACTAGCGGGAGAAATGAGCAGTTCTTC.

This clone was picked up one time. Other DNA sequences within the sample encode an identical CDR3. The gene calls are TRBV9 and TRBJ2-7; possible D gene TRBD1, 5 bases. From germline, CDR1 is SGDLS and CDR2 YYNGEE. The CDR3 contains 14 residues. Trimming removed 0 bases at V and 2 bases at J, with 9 bases between. This chain's CDR3 is CASSVGGSTYEQYF. CDR3 nucleotide sequence: TGTGCCAGCAGCGTAGGGGGCAGCACCTACGAGCAGTACTTC. Together with reference TRBV9 and TRBJ2-7, the CDR3 gives the full variable domain: DSGVTQTPKHLITATGQRVTLRCSPRSGDLSVYWYQQSLDQGLQFLIQYYNGEERAKGNILERFSAQQFPDLHSELNLSSLELGDSALYFCASSVGGSTYEQYFGPGTRLTVT.

V and J are TRBV6-5 and TRBJ1-1, with a tentative D call TRBD1 (6 bases). Trimming left V 5 bases short and J 6 bases short, with 19 bases between. Germline V gives CDR1 MNHEY, CDR2 SVGAGI. The CDR3 length is 15 residues. The CDR3: CASSPSGGAGAEAFF. In nucleotides, the CDR3 is TGTGCCAGCAGTCCCAGTGGGGGCGCGGGCGCTGAAGCTTTCTTT.